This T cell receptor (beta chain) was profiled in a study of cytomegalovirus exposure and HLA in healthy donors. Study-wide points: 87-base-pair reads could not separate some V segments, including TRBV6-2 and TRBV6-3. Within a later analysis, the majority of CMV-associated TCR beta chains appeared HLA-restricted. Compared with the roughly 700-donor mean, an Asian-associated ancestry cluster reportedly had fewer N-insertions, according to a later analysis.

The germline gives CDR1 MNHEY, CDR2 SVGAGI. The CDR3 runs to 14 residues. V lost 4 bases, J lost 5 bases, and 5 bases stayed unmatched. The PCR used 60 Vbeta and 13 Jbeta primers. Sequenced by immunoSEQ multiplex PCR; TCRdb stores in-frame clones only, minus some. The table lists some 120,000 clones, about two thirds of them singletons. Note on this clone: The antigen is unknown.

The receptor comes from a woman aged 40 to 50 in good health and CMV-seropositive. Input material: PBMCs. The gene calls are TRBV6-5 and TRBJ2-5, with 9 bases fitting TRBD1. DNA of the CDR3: TGTGCCAGCAGTTGGGGACAGGGCAGGGAGACCCAGTACTTC. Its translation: CASSWGQGRETQYF.